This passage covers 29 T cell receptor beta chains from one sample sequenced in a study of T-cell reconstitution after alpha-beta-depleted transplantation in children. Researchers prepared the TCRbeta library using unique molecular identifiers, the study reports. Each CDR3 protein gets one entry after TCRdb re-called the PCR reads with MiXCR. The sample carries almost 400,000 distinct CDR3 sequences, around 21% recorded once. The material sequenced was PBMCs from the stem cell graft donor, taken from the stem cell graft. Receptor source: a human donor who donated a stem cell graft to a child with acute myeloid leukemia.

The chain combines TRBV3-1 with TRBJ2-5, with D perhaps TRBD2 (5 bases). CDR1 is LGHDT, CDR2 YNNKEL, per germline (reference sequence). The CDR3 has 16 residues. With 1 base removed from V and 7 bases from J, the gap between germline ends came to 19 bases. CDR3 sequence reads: CASSQGLAASHGTQYF. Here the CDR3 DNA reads TGTGCCAGCAGCCAAGGTCTAGCAGCCTCCCACGGGACCCAGTACTTC.

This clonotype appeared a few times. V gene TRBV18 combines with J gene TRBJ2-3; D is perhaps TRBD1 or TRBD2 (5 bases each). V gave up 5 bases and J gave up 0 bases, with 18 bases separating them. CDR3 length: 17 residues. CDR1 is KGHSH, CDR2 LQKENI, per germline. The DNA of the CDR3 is TGTGCCAGCTCAACGACATATCTTGGGGGAAGCACAGATACGCAGTATTTT. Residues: CASSTTYLGGSTDTQYF.

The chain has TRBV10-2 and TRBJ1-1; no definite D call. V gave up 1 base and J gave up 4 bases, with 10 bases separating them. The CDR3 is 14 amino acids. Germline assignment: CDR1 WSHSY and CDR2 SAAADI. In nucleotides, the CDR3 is TGCGCCAGCAGTGAGTATAAGCGAACCACTGAAGCTTTCTTT. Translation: CASSEYKRTTEAFF.

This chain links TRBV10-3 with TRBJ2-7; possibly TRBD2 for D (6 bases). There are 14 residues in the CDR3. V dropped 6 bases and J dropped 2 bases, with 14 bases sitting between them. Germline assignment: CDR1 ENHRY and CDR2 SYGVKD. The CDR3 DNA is TGTGCCATCAGCGGTAGCGGATTTACCTACGAGCAGTACTTC. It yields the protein CAISGSGFTYEQYF.

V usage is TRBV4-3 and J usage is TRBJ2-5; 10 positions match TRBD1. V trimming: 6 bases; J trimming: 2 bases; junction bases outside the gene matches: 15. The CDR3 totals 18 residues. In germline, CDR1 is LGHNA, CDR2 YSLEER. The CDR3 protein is CASRAAGQGRWSQETQYF. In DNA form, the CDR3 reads TGCGCCAGCAGGGCCGCGGGACAGGGGCGCTGGAGTCAAGAGACCCAGTACTTC.

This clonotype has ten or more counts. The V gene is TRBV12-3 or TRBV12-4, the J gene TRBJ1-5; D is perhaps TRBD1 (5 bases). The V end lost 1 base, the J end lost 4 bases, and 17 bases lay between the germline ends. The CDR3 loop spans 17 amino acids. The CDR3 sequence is CASSLGERQSFNQPQHF. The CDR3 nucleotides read TGTGCCAGCAGTTTAGGTGAAAGACAGAGCTTTAATCAGCCCCAGCATTTT.

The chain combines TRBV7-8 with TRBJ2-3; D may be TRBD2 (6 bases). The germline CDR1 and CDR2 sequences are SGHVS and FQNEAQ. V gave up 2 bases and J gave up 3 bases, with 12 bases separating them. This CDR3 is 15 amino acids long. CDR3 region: CASSLRASVTDTQYF. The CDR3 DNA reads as TGTGCCAGCAGCTTAAGGGCTAGCGTAACAGATACGCAGTATTTT.

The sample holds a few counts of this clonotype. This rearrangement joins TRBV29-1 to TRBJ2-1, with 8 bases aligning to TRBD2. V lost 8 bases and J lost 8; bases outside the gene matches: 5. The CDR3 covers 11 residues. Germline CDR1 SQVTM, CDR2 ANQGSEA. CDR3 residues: CSFRTSHEQFF. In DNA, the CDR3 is TGCAGCTTCCGGACTAGCCATGAGCAGTTCTTC.

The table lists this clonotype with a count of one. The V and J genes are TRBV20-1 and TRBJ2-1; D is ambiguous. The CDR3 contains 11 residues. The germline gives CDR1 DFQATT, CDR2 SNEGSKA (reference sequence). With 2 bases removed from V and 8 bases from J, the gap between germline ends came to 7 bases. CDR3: CSARMVDEQFF. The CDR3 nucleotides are TGCAGTGCTAGAATGGTGGATGAGCAGTTCTTC.

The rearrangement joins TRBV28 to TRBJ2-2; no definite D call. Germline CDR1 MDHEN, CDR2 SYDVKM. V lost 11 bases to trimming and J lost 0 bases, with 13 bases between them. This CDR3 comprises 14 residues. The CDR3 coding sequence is TGTGCCGGCGGCCACCCCTCGAACACCGGGGAGCTGTTTTTT. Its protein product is CAGGHPSNTGELFF. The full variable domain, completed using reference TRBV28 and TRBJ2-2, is DVKVTQSSRYLVKRTGEKVFLECVQDMDHENMFWYRQDPGLGLRLIYFSYDVKMKEKGDIPEGYSVSREKKERFSLILESASTNQTSMYLCAGGHPSNTGELFFGEGSRLTVL.

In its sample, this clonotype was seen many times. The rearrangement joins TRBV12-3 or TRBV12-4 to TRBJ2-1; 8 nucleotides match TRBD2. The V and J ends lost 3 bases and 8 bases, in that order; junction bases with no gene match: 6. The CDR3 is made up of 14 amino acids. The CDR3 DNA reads TGTGCCAGCAGTTTTGGGACTAGTACCCATGAGCAGTTCTTC. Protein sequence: CASSFGTSTHEQFF.

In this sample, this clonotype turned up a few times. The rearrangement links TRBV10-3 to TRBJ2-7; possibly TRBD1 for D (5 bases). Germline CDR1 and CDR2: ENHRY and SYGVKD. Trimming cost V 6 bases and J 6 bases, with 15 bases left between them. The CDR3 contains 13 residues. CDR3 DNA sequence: TGTGCCATCAGCCCAGGGTCGTTGAGCGAGCAGTACTTC. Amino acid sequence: CAISPGSLSEQYF.

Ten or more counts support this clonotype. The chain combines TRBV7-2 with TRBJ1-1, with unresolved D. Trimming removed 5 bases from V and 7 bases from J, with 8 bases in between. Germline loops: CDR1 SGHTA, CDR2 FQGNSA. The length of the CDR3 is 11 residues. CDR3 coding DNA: TGTGCCAGCAGCCCCGGACTTGAAGCTTTCTTT. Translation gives CASSPGLEAFF.

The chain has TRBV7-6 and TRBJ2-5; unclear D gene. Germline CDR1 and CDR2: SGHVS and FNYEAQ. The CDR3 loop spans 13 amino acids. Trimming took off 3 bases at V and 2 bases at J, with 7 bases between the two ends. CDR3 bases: TGTGCCAGCAGCTTCTACACTCAAGAGACCCAGTACTTC. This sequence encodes CASSFYTQETQYF.

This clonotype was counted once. The CDR3 protein is CASSTPGTSGSTDTQYF. CDR3 bases: TGTGCCAGCAGTACCCCTGGGACTAGCGGTAGCACAGATACGCAGTATTTT. The rearrangement links TRBV6-1 to TRBJ2-3, with 11 nucleotides matching TRBD2. Germline V gene sequence: CDR1 MNHNS, CDR2 SASEGT. This CDR3 comprises 17 residues. With V trimmed by 5 bases and J by 0 bases, 7 bases remained unmatched.

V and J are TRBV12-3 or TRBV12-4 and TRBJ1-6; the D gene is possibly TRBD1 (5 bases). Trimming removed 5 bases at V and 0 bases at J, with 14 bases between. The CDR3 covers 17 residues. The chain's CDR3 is CASSMTVPSSYNSPLHF. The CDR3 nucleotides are TGTGCCAGCAGTATGACAGTTCCCAGCTCCTATAATTCACCCCTCCACTTT.

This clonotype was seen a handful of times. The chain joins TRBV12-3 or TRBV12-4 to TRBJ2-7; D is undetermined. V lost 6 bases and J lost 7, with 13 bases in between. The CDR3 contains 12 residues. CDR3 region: CASSRTTAEQYF. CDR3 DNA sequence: TGTGCCAGCAGCCGGACCACTGCAGAGCAGTACTTC.

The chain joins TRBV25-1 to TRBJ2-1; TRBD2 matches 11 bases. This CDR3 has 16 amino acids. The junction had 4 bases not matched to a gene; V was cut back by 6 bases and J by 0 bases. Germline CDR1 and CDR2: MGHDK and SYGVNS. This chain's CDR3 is CASRGLAESSYNEQFF. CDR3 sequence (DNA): TGTGCCAGCAGGGGACTAGCGGAGAGCTCCTACAATGAGCAGTTCTTC.

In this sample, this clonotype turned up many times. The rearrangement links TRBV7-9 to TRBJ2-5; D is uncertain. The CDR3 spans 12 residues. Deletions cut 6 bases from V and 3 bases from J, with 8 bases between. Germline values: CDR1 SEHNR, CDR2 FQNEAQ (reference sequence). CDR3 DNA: TGTGCCAGCAGGAGGACGGAAGAGACCCAGTACTTC. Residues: CASRRTEETQYF.

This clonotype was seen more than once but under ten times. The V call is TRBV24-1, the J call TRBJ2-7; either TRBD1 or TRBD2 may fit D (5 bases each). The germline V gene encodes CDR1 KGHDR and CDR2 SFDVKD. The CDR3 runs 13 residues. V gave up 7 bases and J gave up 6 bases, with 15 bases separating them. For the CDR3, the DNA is TGTGCCACCAGCCCGGGGCCTTCGTCCGAGCAGTACTTC. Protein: CATSPGPSSEQYF.

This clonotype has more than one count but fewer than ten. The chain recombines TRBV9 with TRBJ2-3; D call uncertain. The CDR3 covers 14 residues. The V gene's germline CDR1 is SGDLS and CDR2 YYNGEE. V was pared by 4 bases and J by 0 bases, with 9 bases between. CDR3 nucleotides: TGTGCCAGCAGCCCACAGACTAGCACAGATACGCAGTATTTT. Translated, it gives CASSPQTSTDTQYF.

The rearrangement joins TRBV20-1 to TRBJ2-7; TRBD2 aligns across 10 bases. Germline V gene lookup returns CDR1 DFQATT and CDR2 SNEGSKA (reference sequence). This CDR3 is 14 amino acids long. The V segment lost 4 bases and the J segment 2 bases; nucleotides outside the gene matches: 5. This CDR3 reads CSAKGLAVTYEQYF. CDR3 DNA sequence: TGCAGTGCTAAAGGACTAGCGGTAACCTACGAGCAGTACTTC.

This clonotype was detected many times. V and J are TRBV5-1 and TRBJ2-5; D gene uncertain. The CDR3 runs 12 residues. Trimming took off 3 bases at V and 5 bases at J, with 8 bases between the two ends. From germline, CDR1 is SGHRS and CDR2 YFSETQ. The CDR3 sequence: CASSSTLETQYF. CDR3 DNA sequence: TGCGCCAGCAGCTCCACCCTGGAGACCCAGTACTTC. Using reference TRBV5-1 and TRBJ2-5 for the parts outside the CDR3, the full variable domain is KAGVTQTPRYLIKTRGQQVTLSCSPISGHRSVSWYQQTPGQGLQFLFEYFSETQRNKGNFPGRFSGRQFSNSRSEMNVSTLELGDSALYLCASSSTLETQYFGPGTRLLVL.

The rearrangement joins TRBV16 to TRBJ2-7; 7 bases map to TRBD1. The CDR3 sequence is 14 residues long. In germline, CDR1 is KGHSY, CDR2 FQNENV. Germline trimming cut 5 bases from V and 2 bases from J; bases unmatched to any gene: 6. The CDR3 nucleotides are TGTGCCAGCAGCGAGGACAGGAGCCCCTACGAGCAGTACTTC. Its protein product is CASSEDRSPYEQYF. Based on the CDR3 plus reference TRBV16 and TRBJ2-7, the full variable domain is GEEVAQTPKHLVRGEGQKAKLYCAPIKGHSYVFWYQQVLKNEFKFLISFQNENVFDETGMPKERFSAKCLPNSPCSLEIQATKLEDSAVYFCASSEDRSPYEQYFGPGTRLTVT.

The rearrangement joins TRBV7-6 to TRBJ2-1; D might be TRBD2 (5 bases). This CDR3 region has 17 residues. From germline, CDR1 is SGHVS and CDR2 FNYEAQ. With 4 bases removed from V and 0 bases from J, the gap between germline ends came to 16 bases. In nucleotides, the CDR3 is TGTGCCAGCAGCTCACCCTCCGGGGTTGCCTCCTACAATGAGCAGTTCTTC. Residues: CASSSPSGVASYNEQFF.

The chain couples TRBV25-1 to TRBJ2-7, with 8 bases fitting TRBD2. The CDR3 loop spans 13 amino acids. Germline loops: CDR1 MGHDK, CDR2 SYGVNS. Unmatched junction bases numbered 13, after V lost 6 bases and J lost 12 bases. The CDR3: CASSSVPSGGMYF. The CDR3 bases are TGTGCCAGCAGCTCGGTCCCATCGGGAGGGATGTACTTC.

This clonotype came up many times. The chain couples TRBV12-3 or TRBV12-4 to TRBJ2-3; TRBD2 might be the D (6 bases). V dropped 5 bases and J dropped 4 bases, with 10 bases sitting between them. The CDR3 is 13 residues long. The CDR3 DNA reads TGTGCCAGCAGTACCCGGGGGTCAGATACGCAGTATTTT. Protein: CASSTRGSDTQYF.

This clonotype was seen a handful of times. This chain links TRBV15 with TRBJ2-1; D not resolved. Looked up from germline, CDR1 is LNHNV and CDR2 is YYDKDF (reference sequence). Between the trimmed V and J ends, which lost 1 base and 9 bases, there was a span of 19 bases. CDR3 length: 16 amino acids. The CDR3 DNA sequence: TGTGCCACCAGCAGAGTCTCCACTCTCCTTGGGGTTGAGCAGTTCTTC. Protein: CATSRVSTLLGVEQFF.

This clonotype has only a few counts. Here the CDR3 reads CSALRLAVYEQYF. The CDR3 DNA follows: TGCAGTGCGCTAAGACTAGCCGTCTACGAGCAGTACTTC. The chain has TRBV20-1 and TRBJ2-7; 7 nucleotides line up with TRBD2. The germline V gene encodes CDR1 DFQATT and CDR2 SNEGSKA (reference sequence). The CDR3 sequence is 13 residues long. V lost 6 bases and J lost 3; bases outside the gene matches: 8.